These 2 T cell receptor beta chains share one sample of origin, sequenced in a study of T cell responses to AZD1222 COVID-19 vaccine. The table came from immunoSEQ multiplex PCR; TCRdb's copy has only in-frame clones and leaves some out. There are 160,000 or so clones in the sample; over 80% occur only once, and approximately 4.2% lies in the top ten. This specimen was peripheral blood, taken 28 days after the second dose of the MenACWY control vaccine. The receptor source for this set is an adult who received the MenACWY meningococcal vaccine as a control.

The chain uses TRBV20-1 and TRBJ2-1, with a possible D match to TRBD2 (5 bases). V gave up 3 bases and J gave up 1 base, with 10 bases separating them. CDR1 and CDR2 (germline): DFQATT, SNEGSKA (reference sequence). CDR3 length equals 14 residues. The CDR3 sequence: CSASPTGSYNEQFF. CDR3 in DNA: TGCAGTGCTAGTCCCACGGGGTCCTACAATGAGCAGTTCTTC.

This rearrangement joins TRBV7-2 to TRBJ1-1, with 7 bases fitting TRBD1. This CDR3 is built from 13 residues. Germline loops: CDR1 SGHTA, CDR2 FQGNSA. Unmatched junction bases numbered 2, after V lost 1 base and J lost 6 bases. The CDR3 loop reads CASSLGQGPEAFF. The CDR3 DNA is TGTGCCAGCAGCTTAGGACAGGGTCCTGAAGCTTTCTTT.